This TCR beta chain came from a study of CD8 T cells in ankylosing spondylitis. In germline, CDR1 is LGHDT, CDR2 YNNKEL (reference sequence). Trimming cost V 4 bases and J 5 bases; bases outside gene matches: 11. The CDR3 has 16 amino acids. Findings and limits, study-wide: Significantly higher representation of disease-linked clones was reported for matched ankylosing spondylitis synovial fluid. Peripheral blood samples showed relatively rare disease-linked clones, and these clones were CD8+. A TCR beta motif of roughly 8 highly homologous variants appeared characteristic of ankylosing spondylitis blood.

MiXCR, run by TCRdb on the 5' RACE reads, gives a single entry per CDR3 protein. The profile covers under 950,000 distinct CDR3 sequences, with 19% appearing a single time and roughly a fifth taken by the ten largest. The sample holds a few counts of this clonotype. Its antigen is not known. What was sequenced was blood, either unsorted or a sorted T cell fraction (not recorded which). The TCR originated in a male donor with ankylosing spondylitis. V is TRBV3-1 and J is TRBJ2-5, with 9 bases that match TRBD1. In nucleotides, the CDR3 is TGTGCCAGCAGCCCCGGGACAGGGCACCGCACGGAGACCCAGTACTTC. Amino acid sequence: CASSPGTGHRTETQYF.